The rows below give T cell receptor beta chains drawn from one sample of a study of cytotoxic CD8 clonotypes in ibrutinib-treated CLL. The data were produced by immunoSEQ multiplex PCR, yet TCRdb's version contains in-frame clones alone and is incomplete. The profile covers 9,500 to 15,000 clones, with 62% appearing a single time and over 25% taken by the ten largest. The starting material was PBMCs, obtained before ibrutinib treatment. These TCRs come from a human donor with chronic lymphocytic leukemia. CDR3s include the opening cysteine and the closing phenylalanine or tryptophan. The D gene is left open where the match is weak. The listing skips clone size in some rows; elsewhere it reads once, few, many or a size class.

>.|TRBJ2-1|.|TRBV7-2
TGTGCCAGCAGCCTGGCTAGGACTGAGCAGTTCTTC
CASSLARTEQFF
>.|TRBJ2-7|once|TRBV6-6
TGTGCCAGCAGTTACAGAGACTCCTACGAGCAGTACTTC
CASSYRDSYEQYF
>.|TRBJ2-7|.|TRBV28
TGTGCCAGCAGTGTAATCAGGGGAACCTACGAGCAGTACTTC
CASSVIRGTYEQYF
>TRBD1|TRBJ2-7|.|TRBV7-2
TGTGCCAGCAGCATGGACAGGGGACCCTACGAGCAGTACTTC
CASSMDRGPYEQYF
>.|TRBJ1-4|.|TRBV18
TGTGCCAGCTCAACGACACTTTTTGAAAAACTGTTTTTT
CASSTTLFEKLFF
>TRBD1|TRBJ2-2|once|TRBV30
TGTGCCTGGGGGACAGGGATGAACACCGGGGAGCTGTTTTTT
CAWGTGMNTGELFF
>.|TRBJ2-3|.|TRBV4-1
TGCGCCAGCAGCGGACCCAACACAGATACGCAGTATTTT
CASSGPNTDTQYF
>TRBD1|TRBJ2-1|once|TRBV29-1
TGCAGCGTCGTCCACAGGGGTCCCTACAATGAGCAGTTCTTC
CSVVHRGPYNEQFF
>.|TRBJ2-5|large|TRBV19
TGTGCCAGTAGTATAGAGGCAGGGTGGGAGACCCAGTACTTC
CASSIEAGWETQYF
>.|TRBJ2-7|.|TRBV6-5
TGTGCCAGCAGTCGCAGGGGCCAGGCGTACGAGCAGTACTTC
CASSRRGQAYEQYF
>TRBD1|TRBJ2-3|.|TRBV9
TGTGCCAGCAGCGAGGGGACAGGGGGGTTCACAGATACGCAGTATTTT
CASSEGTGGFTDTQYF
>.|TRBJ1-2|.|TRBV29-1
TGCAGCGTGAGGGAACAGACCTATGGCTACACCTTC
CSVREQTYGYTF
>TRBD2|TRBJ2-3|.|TRBV27
TGTGCCAGCAGTTTAAAGCGGGGGGGTGGTACGCAGTATTTT
CASSLKRGGGTQYF
>.|TRBJ2-1|few|TRBV5-1
TGCGCCAGCAGCCTCCCAGGGGACTTCTACAATGAGCAGTTCTTC
CASSLPGDFYNEQFF
>.|TRBJ2-3|.|TRBV9
TGTGCCAGCAGCGTGGGGTCAGGGCGGGATACGCAGTATTTT
CASSVGSGRDTQYF
>.|TRBJ1-5|.|TRBV5-1
TGCGCCAGCAGCGCAGGCCCCAATCAGCCCCAGCATTTT
CASSAGPNQPQHF
>.|TRBJ2-1|.|TRBV5-1
TGCGCCAGCAGCTATCAGGCTTCGAGAAACAATGAGCAGTTCTTC
CASSYQASRNNEQFF
>.|TRBJ1-6|.|TRBV2
TGTGCCAGCAGCCCGGAGGACAATTCACCCCTCCACTTT
CASSPEDNSPLHF
>TRBD2|TRBJ2-1|.|TRBV5-1
TGCGCCAGCAGCTTGGCCGGGACTAGCGGGGGGTCAGATTACAATGAGCAGTTCTTC
CASSLAGTSGGSDYNEQFF
>TRBD1|TRBJ1-1|.|TRBV4-3
TGCGCCAGCAGCCACGGGACAGGAAACACTGAAGCTTTCTTT
CASSHGTGNTEAFF
>TRBD1|TRBJ2-2|.|TRBV7-3
TGTGCCAGCAGCTTATCGGACAGGGGATTGGGGGCAAACACCGGGGAGCTGTTTTTT
CASSLSDRGLGANTGELFF
>.|TRBJ2-7|.|TRBV1
TGCACCAGCGCGGGGACAGGGGCTTCCTACGAGCAGTACTTC
CTSAGTGASYEQYF
>TRBD1|TRBJ1-5|.|TRBV19
TGTGCCAGTAGTACCCTTGGGACAGGGGATATCGGCAATCAGCCCCAGCATTTT
CASSTLGTGDIGNQPQHF
>TRBD1|TRBJ2-3|few|TRBV7-2
TGTGCCAGCAGCTTTGACAGGGGCGGCACAGATACGCAGTATTTT
CASSFDRGGTDTQYF
>.|TRBJ2-7|.|TRBV7-7
TGTGCTAGCAGCTTATCAGGCTGGGGCGAGCAGTACTTC
CASSLSGWGEQYF
>TRBD2|TRBJ2-3|.|TRBV7-3
TGTGCCAGCAGCCCGCGGGGGGTCGCCTACACAGATACGCAGTATTTT
CASSPRGVAYTDTQYF
>.|TRBJ2-3|.|TRBV5-1
TGCGCCAGCAGCGCCCAGACTACAGATACGCAGTATTTT
CASSAQTTDTQYF
>TRBD2|TRBJ2-1|.|TRBV6-5
TGTGCCAGCTCGAGGACTAGCGGGGGGACCAATGAGCAGTTCTTC
CASSRTSGGTNEQFF
>.|TRBJ2-3|.|TRBV28
TGTGCCAGCACGAAGGGCGGCACAGATACGCAGTATTTT
CASTKGGTDTQYF
>TRBD1|TRBJ2-5|.|TRBV2
TGTGCCAGCAGTCCCGACAGGGGGAGAGAGACCCAGTACTTC
CASSPDRGRETQYF
>.|TRBJ2-7|.|TRBV30
TGTGCCTGGAGTCGCCACCGTCAGGGTTACTACGAGCAGTACTTC
CAWSRHRQGYYEQYF
>.|TRBJ1-1|.|TRBV21-1
TGTGCCAGCAGCAAAGTAACAGGGAACACTGAAGCTTTCTTT
CASSKVTGNTEAFF
>.|TRBJ1-2|.|TRBV6-1
TGTGCCAGCAGTGAAGCGCCGAATTCACCGGACGGCTACACCTTC
CASSEAPNSPDGYTF
>TRBD2|TRBJ2-1|.|TRBV6-1
TGTGCCAGCAATCCGGTCGGGGGGGGCAATGAGCAGTTCTTC
CASNPVGGGNEQFF
>.|TRBJ1-1|.|TRBV28
TGTGCCAGCAGTTTATTGGTAGGGCAAGGAGCTTTCTTT
CASSLLVGQGAFF
>.|TRBJ2-1|.|TRBV6-4
TGTGCCAGCAGTGAGTTCCTGGTCCCCTACAATGAGCAGTTCTTC
CASSEFLVPYNEQFF
>.|TRBJ2-1|.|TRBV18
TGTGCCAGCTCACCACGCAGGTCCGGCCATGAGCAGTTCTTC
CASSPRRSGHEQFF
>.|TRBJ2-7|.|TRBV4-1
TGCGCCAGCAGCCAGCAACCTAACTCCTACGAGCAGTACTTC
CASSQQPNSYEQYF
>.|TRBJ2-7|medium-sized|TRBV4-1
TGCGCCAGCAGCCAGACAGGACAGTCCTACGAGCAGTACTTC
CASSQTGQSYEQYF
>TRBD1|TRBJ1-5|.|TRBV5-1
TGCGCCAGCAGACCCGGGACAGGACCCTCGGGTCAGCCCCAGCATTTT
CASRPGTGPSGQPQHF
>.|TRBJ1-2|.|TRBV6-1
TGTGCCATCTCGAGGACAACCGAAGGCTACACCTTC
CAISRTTEGYTF
>TRBD2|TRBJ2-1|.|TRBV6-5
TGTGCCAGCAGGGGGGGGATCTACAATGAGCAGTTCTTC
CASRGGIYNEQFF
>.|TRBJ1-3|.|TRBV7-8
TGTGCCAGCAGCCCCGAGCCGGCCGGCACCATATATTTT
CASSPEPAGTIYF
>.|TRBJ1-2|.|TRBV5-1
TGCGCCAGCAGCTTGCAGTGGGGGGATGGCTACACCTTC
CASSLQWGDGYTF
>TRBD2|TRBJ2-1|.|TRBV7-7
TGTGCTAGCAGTGGCGGGACTAGCGGGCTGAATGAGCAGTTCTTC
CASSGGTSGLNEQFF
>.|TRBJ1-5|.|TRBV18
TGTGCCAGCTCACCACGGACCGCCTCTGGTCAGCCCCAGCATTTT
CASSPRTASGQPQHF
>TRBD2|TRBJ2-5|.|TRBV18
TGTGCCAGCTCACTCGGGACTAGCGGGCCCTTGGAGACCCAGTACTTC
CASSLGTSGPLETQYF
>.|TRBJ2-1|.|TRBV5-1
TGCGCCAGCAGCTTCAGGCCGAACAATGAGCAGTTCTTC
CASSFRPNNEQFF
>.|TRBJ1-3|once|TRBV7-9
TGTGCCAGCAGCTTAAGACAGGGAAACACCATATATTTT
CASSLRQGNTIYF
>.|TRBJ2-6|.|TRBV7-9
TGTGCCAGCAGCCCCGGATCGGGGCCGGCCAACGTCCTGACTTTC
CASSPGSGPANVLTF
>TRBD1|TRBJ2-7|.|TRBV6-1
TGTGCCAGCAGCGTGGGACAGAACTCCTACGAGCAGTACTTC
CASSVGQNSYEQYF
>.|TRBJ2-7|.|TRBV6-1
TGTGCCAGCAGTGAGTCAGGGGTGAGCGAGCAGTACTTC
CASSESGVSEQYF
>.|TRBJ2-3|.|TRBV28
TGTGCCAGCAGTTTAGCAGATACGCAGTATTTT
CASSLADTQYF
>.|TRBJ2-7|.|TRBV11-2
TGTGCCAGCAGCTTAATGGGGGCGGGGGCCTTCTACGAGCAGTACTTC
CASSLMGAGAFYEQYF